This section outlines one T cell receptor (beta chain) sequence together with its context. What it recognizes is unknown. TCRdb keeps only in-frame clones here, not all; method: immunoSEQ multiplex PCR. The repertoire has tens of thousands of clones, about 90% of them found once; the top ten carry approximately 15%. V lost 4 bases and J 7 bases, leaving 15 bases between the germline ends. The CDR3 length is 14 residues. Germline lookup yields CDR1 SGDLS and CDR2 YYNGEE. The data derive from a study of PD-1 blockade in classical Hodgkin lymphoma. Time point in this sample: cycle 4 day 1 (C4D1), after five to seven weeks of nivolumab. Every one of the patients relapsed after autologous stem cell transplantation (brentuximab vedotin exposure was variable). Overall study results and limits: Newly diagnosed patients had diversity similar to the baseline diversity of complete responders.

The receptor's source is a human donor with classical Hodgkin lymphoma. The rearrangement uses TRBV9 and TRBJ2-1, with D uncertain. The sample in question was peripheral blood mononuclear cells (PBMCs), obtained before the fourth cycle of nivolumab. CDR3 protein: CASSPHRVRNEQFF. The DNA of the CDR3 is TGTGCCAGCAGCCCCCACCGCGTTCGAAATGAGCAGTTCTTC. Full variable domain (rest looked up from reference TRBV9 and TRBJ2-1): DSGVTQTPKHLITATGQRVTLRCSPRSGDLSVYWYQQSLDQGLQFLIQYYNGEERAKGNILERFSAQQFPDLHSELNLSSLELGDSALYFCASSPHRVRNEQFFGPGTRLTVL.